Shown below are 19 T cell receptor beta chains from a single sample sequenced in a study of blood T cell repertoires in COVID-19. The table came from immunoSEQ multiplex PCR; TCRdb's copy has only in-frame clones and leaves some out. This sample has over 90,000 clones, with 80% to 95% found just once. Material for sequencing was peripheral blood. The receptor source for this set is a woman aged 45-65 years with COVID-19, enrolled during active disease.

CDR3 in DNA: TGTGCCAGCTCACTGATACAGGGGGTCGGTGCTTTCTTT. Translation: CASSLIQGVGAFF. The genes are TRBV18 and TRBJ1-1; 8 bases map to TRBD1. J lost 11 bases, V lost 4 bases, and 9 bases had no gene match. In germline, CDR1 is KGHSH, CDR2 LQKENI. The CDR3 loop spans 13 amino acids.

This chain links TRBV5-1 with TRBJ1-1, with D perhaps TRBD1 (6 bases). The V gene lost 0 bases and the J gene lost 1 base, with 19 bases spanning the gap. This CDR3 has 18 amino acids. Germline CDR1 and CDR2: SGHRS and YFSETQ. CDR3 coding DNA: TGCGCCAGCAGCTTGGTAATACAGGGTTATGGTTCGAACACTGAAGCTTTCTTT. Amino acids: CASSLVIQGYGSNTEAFF.

The chain links TRBV5-4 to TRBJ1-6; TRBD1 agrees at 11 bases. This CDR3 has 16 residues. V shed 3 bases, J shed 9 bases, and the junction held 8 bases outside the gene matches. Germline lookup yields CDR1 SGHNT and CDR2 YYREEE (reference sequence). The CDR3 region has the DNA TGTGCCAGCAGCTCGGGACAGGGGGGACGGAGTTCACCCCTCCACTTT. Its translation: CASSSGQGGRSSPLHF.

The J gene is TRBJ1-2, the V gene TRBV29-1; weak D call: TRBD1 (6 bases). Germline V gene data show CDR1 as SQVTM and CDR2 as ANQGSEA. This CDR3 region has 12 residues. The V end lost 4 bases, the J end lost 6 bases, and 12 bases lay between the germline ends. CDR3 protein: CSVVSGEHGYTF. The CDR3, as DNA: TGCAGCGTTGTGTCAGGGGAACATGGCTACACCTTC.

This chain uses TRBV2 with TRBJ2-1, with TRBD2 matching 7 bases. V lost 6 bases to trimming and J lost 5 bases; unmatched junction nucleotides: 10. Germline V gene sequence: CDR1 SNHLY, CDR2 FYNNEI. This CDR3 is 15 amino acids long. CDR3 sequence: CASRTERGSNNEQFF. As DNA, the CDR3 is TGTGCCAGCAGGACCGAGCGGGGCTCAAACAATGAGCAGTTCTTC.

The rearrangement joins TRBV27 to TRBJ2-1; 7 bases align to TRBD2. With V trimmed by 5 bases and J by 6 bases, 4 bases remained unmatched. The germline V gene has CDR1 MNHEY and CDR2 SMNVEV (reference sequence). The CDR3 loop spans 13 amino acids. The CDR3 coding sequence is TGTGCCAGCAGTGGAAGACTAGCCAATGAGCAGTTCTTC. Translated: CASSGRLANEQFF.

The chain employs TRBV27 and TRBJ1-2; TRBD1 agrees at 7 bases. After removal of 5 bases from V and 5 bases from J, the junction contained 8 bases not matched to a gene. The CDR3 spans 14 residues. Germline assignment: CDR1 MNHEY and CDR2 SMNVEV (reference sequence). The CDR3 reads CASSQRQGSYGYTF. DNA for the CDR3: TGTGCCAGCAGTCAGAGACAGGGCTCATATGGCTACACCTTC.

The J gene is TRBJ2-3, the V gene TRBV5-6; D possibly corresponds to TRBD1 (6 bases). The CDR3 has 12 amino acids. V lost 1 base, J lost 10 bases, and 10 bases lay in between. The germline CDR1 and CDR2 sequences are SGHDT and YYEEEE. The CDR3 protein is CASSLQGQPQYF. In nucleotides, the CDR3 is TGTGCCAGCAGCTTGCAGGGACAACCGCAGTATTTT.

The DNA of the CDR3 is TGCGCCAGCAGCTCCCTCTACGAGCAGTACGTC. This gives the protein CASSSLYEQYV. This chain links TRBV5-1 with TRBJ2-7; D gene ambiguous. The germline V gene has CDR1 SGHRS and CDR2 YFSETQ. V lost 3 bases and J 3 bases, leaving 4 bases between the germline ends. This CDR3 spans 11 amino acids.

This chain joins TRBV7-3 and TRBJ1-2, with D possibly being TRBD1 (5 bases). Trimming took 5 bases from V and 2 from J, leaving 12 bases between them. The CDR3 runs to 14 residues. Germline CDR1 SGHTA, CDR2 FQGTGA. In nucleotides, the CDR3 is TGTGCCAGCAGCATTCAGGGAGGAAACTATGGCTACACCTTC. Amino acid sequence: CASSIQGGNYGYTF.

The rearrangement links TRBV19 to TRBJ2-1; perhaps TRBD2 as D (6 bases). The CDR3 is 13 amino acids. The germline V gene has CDR1 LNHDA and CDR2 SQIVND (reference sequence). Trimming removed 5 bases at V and 9 bases at J, with 14 bases between. The CDR3 sequence is CASSFGTPSEQFF. The CDR3 coding sequence is TGTGCCAGTAGTTTTGGGACTCCGAGTGAGCAGTTCTTC. The full variable domain, its missing parts supplied by reference TRBV19 and TRBJ2-1, is DGGITQSPKYLFRKEGQNVTLSCEQNLNHDAMYWYRQDPGQGLRLIYYSQIVNDFQKGDIAEGYSVSREKKESFPLTVTSAQKNPTAFYLCASSFGTPSEQFFGPGTRLTVL.

The V and J genes are TRBV4-1 and TRBJ2-5; D is ambiguous. Trimming removed 3 bases at V and 10 bases at J, with 9 bases between. The CDR3 spans 11 residues. Germline CDR1 and CDR2: MGHRA and YSYEKL. The CDR3 protein is CASSHGPLQYF. The CDR3 DNA sequence: TGCGCCAGCAGCCACGGTCCTCTCCAGTACTTC.

V gene TRBV5-8 combines with J gene TRBJ1-5; tentative D call: TRBD1 (5 bases). Germline CDR1 reads SGHTS; CDR2 reads YDEGEE. Between the trimmed V and J ends, which lost 2 bases and 2 bases, there was a span of 11 bases. The CDR3 has 15 amino acids. The CDR3 is CASSLGGAGNQPQHF. The CDR3 nucleotides are TGTGCCAGCAGCTTAGGAGGGGCCGGCAATCAGCCCCAGCATTTT.

V and J are TRBV6-6 and TRBJ1-5; 12 nucleotides match TRBD1. Germline CDR1 reads MNHNY; CDR2 reads SVGAGI (reference sequence). The CDR3 runs to 16 residues. V was clipped by 2 bases and J by 3 bases; unmatched bases: 2. CDR3 loop: CASSYGTGGFNQPQHF. DNA for the CDR3: TGTGCCAGCAGTTACGGGACAGGGGGCTTCAATCAGCCCCAGCATTTT.

V is TRBV24-1 and J is TRBJ2-5; D not resolved. The CDR3 runs 14 residues. V was pared by 7 bases and J by 2 bases, with 13 bases between. The germline CDR1 and CDR2 sequences are KGHDR and SFDVKD. This CDR3 is CATSSMAAQETQYF. DNA of the CDR3: TGTGCCACCAGCTCGATGGCGGCACAAGAGACCCAGTACTTC.

The rearrangement uses TRBV2 and TRBJ2-5, with D possibly being TRBD1 (6 bases). Germline CDR1 reads SNHLY; CDR2 reads FYNNEI. Trimming removed 5 bases at V and 4 bases at J, with 20 bases between. The CDR3 sequence is 16 residues long. CDR3 bases: TGTGCCAGCAGTCAAACTCAGGGAAGAGGGGGAGAGACCCAGTACTTC. The encoded protein is CASSQTQGRGGETQYF.

The chain joins TRBV6-5 to TRBJ1-2; D is undetermined. The CDR3 loop spans 11 amino acids. Trimming shortened V by 8 bases and J by 8 bases, and 12 bases separated the two germline ends. Germline CDR1 and CDR2: MNHEY and SVGAGI. CDR3 nucleotides: TGTGCCAGCGGCCGGGAGGGAGGCTACACCTTC. This encodes CASGREGGYTF.

The rearrangement joins TRBV6-6 to TRBJ2-1; 13 bases match TRBD2. The CDR3 runs to 15 residues. Germline trimming cut 6 bases from V and 5 bases from J; bases unmatched to any gene: 4. Germline values: CDR1 MNHNY, CDR2 SVGAGI (reference sequence). The CDR3 reads CASSRTSGGHNEQFF. CDR3 DNA: TGTGCCAGCAGCAGGACTAGCGGGGGTCACAATGAGCAGTTCTTC.

This clone was seen once. V usage is TRBV5-1 and J usage is TRBJ1-1; 9 bases match TRBD1. With V trimmed by 8 bases and J by 6 bases, 11 bases remained unmatched. The CDR3 is 14 residues long. Germline V gene lookup returns CDR1 SGHRS and CDR2 YFSETQ. The chain's CDR3 is CASKTGGGFPEAFF. The CDR3 region has the DNA TGCGCCAGTAAAACAGGGGGCGGCTTCCCTGAAGCTTTCTTT.